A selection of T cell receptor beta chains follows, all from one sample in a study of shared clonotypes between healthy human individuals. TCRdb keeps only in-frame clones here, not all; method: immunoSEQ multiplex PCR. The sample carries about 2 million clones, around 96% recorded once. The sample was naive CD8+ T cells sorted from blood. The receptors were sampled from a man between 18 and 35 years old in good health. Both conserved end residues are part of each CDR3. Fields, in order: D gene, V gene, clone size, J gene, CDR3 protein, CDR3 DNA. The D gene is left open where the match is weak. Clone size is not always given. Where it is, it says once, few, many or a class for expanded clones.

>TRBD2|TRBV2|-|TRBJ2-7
CASKETSGAHEQYF
TGTGCCAGCAAGGAGACTAGCGGCGCCCACGAGCAGTACTTC
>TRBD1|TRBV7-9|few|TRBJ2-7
CASSLDRVSYEQYF
TGTGCCAGCAGCTTGGACAGGGTGAGCTACGAGCAGTACTTC
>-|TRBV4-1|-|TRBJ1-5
CASSQEPGSLNQPQHF
TGCGCCAGCAGCCAAGAGCCGGGCAGCCTCAATCAGCCCCAGCATTTT
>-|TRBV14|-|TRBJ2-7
CASSQPRDQYEQYF
TGTGCCAGCAGCCAACCTCGCGATCAGTACGAGCAGTACTTC
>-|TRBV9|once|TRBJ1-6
CASSVDTNSPLHF
TGTGCCAGCAGCGTAGACACTAATTCACCCCTCCACTTT
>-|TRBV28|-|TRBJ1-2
CASSPGTTNYGYTF
TGTGCCAGCAGTCCCGGGACCACTAACTATGGCTACACCTTC
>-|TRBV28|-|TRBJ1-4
CASSSGWEWEKLFF
TGTGCCAGCAGCTCTGGGTGGGAATGGGAAAAACTGTTTTTT
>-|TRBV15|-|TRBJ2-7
CATSNIPGEQYF
TGTGCCACCAGCAACATACCGGGTGAGCAGTACTTC
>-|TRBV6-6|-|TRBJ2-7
CASSGTNSYEQYF
TGTGCCAGCAGTGGGACAAATTCCTACGAGCAGTACTTC
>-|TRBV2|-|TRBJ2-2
CASSELGYESKGELFF
TGTGCCAGCAGTGAACTCGGATACGAAAGTAAGGGGGAGCTGTTTTTT
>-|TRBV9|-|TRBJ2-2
CASSVAQFEELFF
TGTGCCAGCAGCGTAGCCCAGTTCGAGGAGCTGTTTTTT